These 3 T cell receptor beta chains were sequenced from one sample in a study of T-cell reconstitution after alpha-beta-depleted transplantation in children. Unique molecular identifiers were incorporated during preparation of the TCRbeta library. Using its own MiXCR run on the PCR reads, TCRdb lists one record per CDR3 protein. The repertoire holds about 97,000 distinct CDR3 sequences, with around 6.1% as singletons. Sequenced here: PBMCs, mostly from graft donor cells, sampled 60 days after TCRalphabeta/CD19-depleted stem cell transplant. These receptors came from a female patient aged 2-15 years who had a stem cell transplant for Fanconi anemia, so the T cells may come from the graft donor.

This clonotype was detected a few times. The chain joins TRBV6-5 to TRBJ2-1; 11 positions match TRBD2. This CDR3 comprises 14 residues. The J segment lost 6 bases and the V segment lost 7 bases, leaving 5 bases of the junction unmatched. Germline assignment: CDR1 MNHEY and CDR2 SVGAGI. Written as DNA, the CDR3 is TGTGCCAGCAAAGGGCTAGCGGGAGGCAATGAGCAGTTCTTC. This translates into CASKGLAGGNEQFF.

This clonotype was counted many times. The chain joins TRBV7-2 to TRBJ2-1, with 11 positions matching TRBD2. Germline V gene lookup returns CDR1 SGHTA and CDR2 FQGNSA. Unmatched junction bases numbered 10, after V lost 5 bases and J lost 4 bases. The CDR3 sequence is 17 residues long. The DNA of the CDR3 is TGTGCCAGCAGCCCAAGTAGGACTAGCGGGTTATACAATGAGCAGTTCTTC. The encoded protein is CASSPSRTSGLYNEQFF.

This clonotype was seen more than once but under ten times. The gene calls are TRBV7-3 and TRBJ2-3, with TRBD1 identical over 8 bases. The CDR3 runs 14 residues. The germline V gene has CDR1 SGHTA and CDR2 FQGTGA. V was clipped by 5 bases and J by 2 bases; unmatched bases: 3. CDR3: CASSPDRVTDTQYF. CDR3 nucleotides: TGTGCCAGCAGCCCGGACAGGGTCACAGATACGCAGTATTTT.